The 18 T cell receptor beta chains in this list originate from one sample, sequenced in a study of response to subunit inactivated influenza vaccine. TCRdb re-analysed the RT-PCR reads in MiXCR, keeping a single row per CDR3 protein. The profile covers around 750,000 distinct CDR3 sequences, with 20% to 25% appearing a single time and about 10% taken by the ten largest. The sample was PBMCs from blood, taken 4 to 6 days after vaccination. All receptors derive from a man aged 50-60 years who received an inactivated influenza vaccine.

This chain joins TRBV20-1 and TRBJ2-1; 9 nucleotides line up with TRBD1. V lost 1 base and J lost 8; bases outside the gene matches: 9. The CDR3 totals 15 residues. Germline loops: CDR1 DFQATT, CDR2 SNEGSKA (reference sequence). The CDR3 loop reads CSARAGQGHSDEQFF. The CDR3 DNA is TGCAGTGCTAGAGCCGGACAGGGGCATAGCGATGAGCAGTTCTTC.

Only a few counts were recorded for this clonotype. The V and J genes are TRBV6-2 or TRBV6-3 and TRBJ1-2; D call uncertain. Trimming left V 6 bases short and J 4 bases short, with 12 bases between. The CDR3 totals 13 residues. CDR1 and CDR2 (germline): MNHEY, SVGEGT. The CDR3 sequence is CASRQPPAYGYTF. CDR3 coding DNA: TGTGCCAGCAGACAGCCCCCGGCCTATGGCTACACCTTC.

CDR3 DNA sequence: TGTGCCAGCAGCTTAGGTCGGGGGGATGTCAAAAACATTCAGTACTTC. It specifies CASSLGRGDVKNIQYF. The gene calls are TRBV7-2 and TRBJ2-4, with 7 bases identical to TRBD2. J lost 3 bases, V lost 1 base, and 6 bases had no gene match. The germline gives CDR1 SGHTA, CDR2 FQGNSA. This CDR3 is 16 amino acids long.

The count of this clonotype is one. The J gene is TRBJ2-3, the V gene TRBV5-1, with D maybe TRBD1 (6 bases). The CDR3 has 16 residues. Germline-derived CDR1 and CDR2 are SGHRS and YFSETQ. Between the trimmed V and J ends, which lost 4 bases and 0 bases, there was a span of 15 bases. CDR3: CASSPTLTGSTDTQYF. The CDR3 coding sequence is TGCGCCAGCAGCCCCACATTGACAGGAAGCACAGATACGCAGTATTTT. The complete variable domain, with remaining parts taken from reference TRBV5-1 and TRBJ2-3, reads KAGVTQTPRYLIKTRGQQVTLSCSPISGHRSVSWYQQTPGQGLQFLFEYFSETQRNKGNFPGRFSGRQFSNSRSEMNVSTLELGDSALYLCASSPTLTGSTDTQYFGPGTRLTVL.

This chain connects TRBV20-1 to TRBJ1-6; weak D call: TRBD1 (5 bases). The germline CDR1 and CDR2 sequences are DFQATT and SNEGSKA (reference sequence). V shed 1 base and J shed 0 bases, with 13 bases lying between them. This CDR3 comprises 17 residues. This CDR3 is CSARVTGVSSYNSPLHF. DNA of the CDR3: TGCAGTGCTAGAGTCACGGGGGTGAGCTCCTATAATTCACCCCTCCACTTT.

This clonotype was detected only a few times. This chain uses TRBV6-1 with TRBJ1-1; 8 nucleotides match TRBD1. With 7 bases clipped from V and 0 bases from J, the junction kept 10 bases outside the gene matches. CDR1 and CDR2 (germline): MNHNS, SASEGT. CDR3 length: 16 amino acids. CDR3 DNA sequence: TGTGCCAGCACCCGCTTGACAGGGGAAATGAACACTGAAGCTTTCTTT. Translated, it gives CASTRLTGEMNTEAFF.

The V gene is TRBV27, the J gene TRBJ1-2; 7 positions match TRBD1. The germline CDR1 and CDR2 sequences are MNHEY and SMNVEV (reference sequence). The CDR3 is 15 amino acids. Trimming at V came to 5 bases and at J to 4 bases, leaving 10 bases not matched to a gene. The DNA for the CDR3 is TGTGCCAGCAGTGCCCGACAGGGCGGCGGCTATGGCTACACCTTC. Protein sequence: CASSARQGGGYGYTF.

This chain uses TRBV29-1 with TRBJ1-2, with a tentative D call TRBD1 (5 bases). The germline V and J ends were trimmed by 7 bases and 0 bases, with 12 bases remaining between them. CDR1 SQVTM and CDR2 ANQGSEA come from the germline V gene. The CDR3 contains 13 residues. CDR3 sequence reads: CSAPGVANYGYTF. The DNA for the CDR3 is TGCAGCGCCCCGGGGGTAGCTAACTATGGCTACACCTTC.

The sample holds a few counts of this clonotype. The chain couples TRBV10-3 to TRBJ1-5; D unresolved. This CDR3 spans 14 amino acids. The V end lost 3 bases, the J end lost 6 bases, and 12 bases lay between the germline ends. Germline V gene lookup returns CDR1 ENHRY and CDR2 SYGVKD. This CDR3 reads CAISEVRVGQPQHF. The DNA for the CDR3 is TGTGCCATCAGTGAAGTCCGGGTCGGTCAGCCCCAGCATTTT.

V and J are TRBV10-3 and TRBJ2-1, with a weak D call TRBD1 (6 bases). The ends were cut back, 0 bases at V and 4 bases at J, with 7 bases in the middle. There are 14 residues in the CDR3. CDR1 and CDR2 from the germline V gene are ENHRY and SYGVKD. The CDR3: CAISESTGYNEQFF. The CDR3 coding sequence is TGTGCCATCAGTGAGTCTACAGGGTACAATGAGCAGTTCTTC.

This clonotype showed up just a few times. The CDR3 region is CASSLALSGELFF. CDR3 nucleotides: TGTGCCAGCAGCTTAGCTTTGTCCGGGGAGCTGTTTTTT. The rearrangement uses TRBV7-9 and TRBJ2-2; D is undetermined. This CDR3 is built from 13 residues. Germline V lookup: CDR1 SEHNR, CDR2 FQNEAQ (reference sequence). Trimming stripped 0 bases from V and 6 bases from J, with 5 bases between.

The CDR3 bases are TGCAGTGCTAGGTCTCAATTCCCCTACGAGCAGTACTTC. It specifies CSARSQFPYEQYF. The V call is TRBV20-1, the J call TRBJ2-7; no reliable D call. The CDR3 has 13 amino acids. Per the germline V gene, CDR1 is DFQATT and CDR2 is SNEGSKA (reference sequence). V was cut by 3 bases and J by 2 bases, with 11 bases left in between.

This clonotype was counted ten times or more. V gene TRBV29-1 combines with J gene TRBJ2-3; tentative D call: TRBD2 (6 bases). V was shortened by 1 base and J by 6 bases, with 11 bases between the two germline ends. Germline V CDR1 and CDR2: SQVTM, ANQGSEA. This CDR3 has 13 residues. Here the CDR3 reads CSVEAGRGDTQYF. CDR3 in DNA: TGCAGCGTTGAAGCGGGGCGGGGCGATACGCAGTATTTT.

The chain couples TRBV6-4 to TRBJ1-1, with 9 bases matching TRBD1. After removal of 6 bases from V and 6 bases from J, the junction contained 5 bases not matched to a gene. The length of the CDR3 is 13 residues. Germline CDR1 MRHNA, CDR2 SNTAGT. Here the CDR3 DNA reads TGTGCCAGCAGCATCGACAGGGGGTCTGAAGCTTTCTTT. Amino acid sequence: CASSIDRGSEAFF.

The chain joins TRBV7-9 to TRBJ2-5; 7 bases map to TRBD1. Germline loops: CDR1 SEHNR, CDR2 FQNEAQ (reference sequence). After removal of 5 bases from V and 4 bases from J, the junction contained 4 bases not matched to a gene. CDR3 size: 13 residues. The CDR3 sequence is CASSPGQRETQYF. In DNA, the CDR3 is TGTGCCAGCAGCCCGGGACAGCGAGAGACCCAGTACTTC.

V is TRBV6-4 and J is TRBJ1-5; D gene unclear. CDR3 length: 12 residues. CDR1 is MRHNA, CDR2 SNTAGT, per germline. Trimming pared 5 bases from V and 4 bases from J, leaving 6 bases between. DNA for the CDR3: TGTGCCAGCAGTCTACAGAATCAGCCCCAGCATTTT. It is translated as CASSLQNQPQHF.

This clonotype was seen more than once but under ten times. The chain has TRBV28 and TRBJ2-4; the match to TRBD1 covers 8 bases. CDR1 is MDHEN and CDR2 is SYDVKM in the germline V gene. This CDR3 has 12 residues. Losses at the gene ends were 3 bases for V and 16 bases for J; bases not matched to a gene: 8. The CDR3 here is CASSFAVGQAYF. CDR3 nucleotides: TGTGCCAGCAGTTTCGCGGTGGGACAGGCCTACTTC.

This clonotype has just a few counts. This chain connects TRBV5-8 to TRBJ1-2; possibly TRBD1 for D (5 bases). Germline CDR1 reads SGHTS; CDR2 reads YDEGEE. This CDR3 is built from 15 residues. Trimming removed 0 bases from V and 2 bases from J, with 11 bases in between. The CDR3 loop reads CASSLAPGLNYGYTF. In nucleotides, the CDR3 is TGTGCCAGCAGCTTGGCCCCGGGACTGAACTATGGCTACACCTTC.